One sample yielded the 18 T cell receptor beta chains listed below, sequenced in a study of beta chain features in type 1 diabetes. The study reverse transcribed the entire isolated RNA, so it sequenced expressed TCRB transcripts. Repertoires were generated with immunoSEQ multiplex PCR, while TCRdb's copy carries only in-frame clones and drops some. The table has fewer than 45,000 clones, 64% seen once. The specimen was Tregs from blood. The receptors were gathered from a woman aged 25 to 39 in good health.

The chain uses TRBV28 and TRBJ1-1; 8 bases fit TRBD1. Germline assignment: CDR1 MDHEN and CDR2 SYDVKM. V trimming: 4 bases; J trimming: 5 bases; junction bases outside the gene matches: 6. The CDR3 length is 14 residues. CDR3 nucleotides: TGTGCCAGCAGTTATCAGGGGGCGCGGACTGAAGCTTTCTTT. Translating gives CASSYQGARTEAFF.

The CDR3 region has the DNA TGTGCCAGCAGTGAAGCGCGTCCTGAAGCTTTCTTT. This codes for CASSEARPEAFF. This chain links TRBV6-1 with TRBJ1-1; no clear D gene. CDR1 and CDR2 from the germline V gene are MNHNS and SASEGT. This CDR3 is built from 12 residues. The ends were cut back, 0 bases at V and 6 bases at J, with 5 bases in the middle.

J is TRBJ1-1 and V is TRBV6-5; D unclear. Trimming removed 2 bases from V and 3 bases from J, with 7 bases in between. CDR1 and CDR2 (germline): MNHEY, SVGAGI. The length of the CDR3 is 13 residues. CDR3 in DNA: TGTGCCAGCAGTTACCCCTATTACACTGAAGCTTTCTTT. Amino acid sequence: CASSYPYYTEAFF.

V and J are TRBV29-1 and TRBJ2-7; the match to TRBD2 covers 7 bases. This CDR3 contains 13 residues. V dropped 3 bases and J dropped 2; count of bases not matched to a gene: 4. Germline assignment: CDR1 SQVTM and CDR2 ANQGSEA. The CDR3 nucleotides read TGCAGCGTTGATGGGGAGGGCACCTACGAGCAGTACTTC. It translates to CSVDGEGTYEQYF.

The chain carries TRBV14 and TRBJ2-5; 11 bases line up with TRBD2. Germline V gives CDR1 SGHDN, CDR2 FVKESK. CDR3 length: 16 residues. V gave up 0 bases and J gave up 4 bases; unmatched junction bases: 4. This CDR3 is CASSQELAGVGETQYF. The CDR3, as DNA: TGTGCCAGCAGCCAAGAACTAGCGGGAGTTGGAGAGACCCAGTACTTC.

This clone showed up just once. The J gene is TRBJ2-7, the V gene TRBV19; 10 bases fit TRBD2. After removal of 3 bases from V and 1 base from J, the junction contained 9 bases not matched to a gene. The CDR3 has 17 amino acids. CDR1 and CDR2 from the germline V gene are LNHDA and SQIVND (reference sequence). CDR3 coding DNA: TGTGCCAGTAGTATTCGGGGGACTAGCGATGTTTCCTACGAGCAGTACTTC. As protein: CASSIRGTSDVSYEQYF.

This chain connects TRBV7-2 to TRBJ2-2, with D perhaps matching TRBD2 (5 bases). There are 14 residues in the CDR3. Deletions cut 5 bases from V and 1 base from J, with 8 bases between. Germline V lookup: CDR1 SGHTA, CDR2 FQGNSA. As DNA, the CDR3 is TGTGCCAGCAGCCCGGACTGGAACACCGGGGAGCTGTTTTTT. Encoded protein: CASSPDWNTGELFF.

The rearrangement uses TRBV29-1 and TRBJ2-3, with TRBD2 matching 8 bases. V gave up 0 bases and J gave up 6 bases; unmatched junction bases: 11. Germline-derived CDR1 and CDR2 are SQVTM and ANQGSEA. The CDR3 spans 16 residues. The CDR3 bases are TGCAGCGTTGAAGATACTCGCATCGGGAGGGCCGATACGCAGTATTTT. Translated: CSVEDTRIGRADTQYF.

This sequence joins TRBV7-9 and TRBJ1-1; D might be TRBD1 (5 bases). V was pared by 0 bases and J by 6 bases, with 8 bases between. This CDR3 is built from 13 residues. In germline, CDR1 is SEHNR, CDR2 FQNEAQ (reference sequence). The CDR3: CASSLATGSEAFF. The CDR3 bases are TGTGCCAGCAGCTTAGCTACAGGCTCTGAAGCTTTCTTT.

The chain carries TRBV7-2 and TRBJ2-1; 13 bases align to TRBD2. Germline trimming cut 5 bases from V and 13 bases from J; bases unmatched to any gene: 11. Germline loops: CDR1 SGHTA, CDR2 FQGNSA. The CDR3 is 15 amino acids. In DNA, the CDR3 is TGTGCCAGCAGCCGGACGGGACTAGCGGGAAGCAAACAGTTCTTC. Its protein is CASSRTGLAGSKQFF.

This clone has only a few counts. The chain uses TRBV28 and TRBJ2-7; TRBD1 matches 10 bases. The CDR3 extends over 15 amino acids. With V trimmed by 6 bases and J by 2 bases, 7 bases remained unmatched. The germline gives CDR1 MDHEN, CDR2 SYDVKM. The CDR3 bases are TGTGCCAGCAGCACGACCGGACAGGGGGCCTACGAGCAGTACTTC. This sequence encodes CASSTTGQGAYEQYF. Combining the CDR3 with reference TRBV28 and TRBJ2-7 gives the whole variable domain DVKVTQSSRYLVKRTGEKVFLECVQDMDHENMFWYRQDPGLGLRLIYFSYDVKMKEKGDIPEGYSVSREKKERFSLILESASTNQTSMYLCASSTTGQGAYEQYFGPGTRLTVT.

The chain has TRBV9 and TRBJ2-7; 7 positions match TRBD1. J was trimmed by 4 bases and V by 4 bases; bases with no gene match: 5. The V gene's germline CDR1 is SGDLS and CDR2 YYNGEE. This CDR3 has 13 amino acids. CDR3 residues: CASSKGADYEQYF. CDR3 bases: TGTGCCAGCAGCAAGGGGGCGGATTACGAGCAGTACTTC. Looking up the rest from reference TRBV9 and TRBJ2-7 gives the full variable domain: DSGVTQTPKHLITATGQRVTLRCSPRSGDLSVYWYQQSLDQGLQFLIQYYNGEERAKGNILERFSAQQFPDLHSELNLSSLELGDSALYFCASSKGADYEQYFGPGTRLTVT.

The chain employs TRBV4-3 and TRBJ2-1, with D tentatively TRBD2 (6 bases). Trimming stripped 1 base from V and 3 bases from J, with 10 bases between. The germline CDR1 and CDR2 sequences are LGHNA and YSLEER. The CDR3 totals 15 residues. CDR3 sequence reads: CASSQVVSGYNEQFF. CDR3 bases: TGCGCCAGCAGCCAAGTTGTTAGCGGCTACAATGAGCAGTTCTTC.

The chain has TRBV29-1 and TRBJ1-5; D gene ambiguous. The CDR3 runs 14 residues. Trimming took off 4 bases at V and 6 bases at J, with 16 bases between the two ends. Germline lookup yields CDR1 SQVTM and CDR2 ANQGSEA. The CDR3 spells CSVGGGKSGQPQHF. The CDR3 DNA sequence: TGCAGCGTTGGTGGTGGAAAATCGGGTCAGCCCCAGCATTTT.

J is TRBJ1-1 and V is TRBV7-8, with a possible D match to TRBD1 (5 bases). The germline V gene encodes CDR1 SGHVS and CDR2 FQNEAQ. CDR3 length equals 13 residues. Trimming took off 2 bases at V and 2 bases at J, with 6 bases between the two ends. CDR3 sequence reads: CASSLTGNTEAFF. The DNA of the CDR3 is TGTGCCAGCAGCTTAACAGGAAACACTGAAGCTTTCTTT. Complete variable domain (other parts from reference TRBV7-8 and TRBJ1-1): GAGVSQSPRYKVAKRGQDVALRCDPISGHVSLFWYQQALGQGPEFLTYFQNEAQLDKSGLPSDRFFAERPEGSVSTLKIQRTQQEDSAVYLCASSLTGNTEAFFGQGTRLTVV.

The CDR3 sequence: CASSRGGWASGTGLSYNEQFF. The CDR3 DNA reads TGCGCCAGCAGCCGCGGAGGTTGGGCTAGCGGGACGGGTTTATCCTACAATGAGCAGTTCTTC. This chain uses TRBV4-1 with TRBJ2-1, with 9 bases identical to TRBD2. Germline V gene sequence: CDR1 MGHRA, CDR2 YSYEKL. V gave up 4 bases and J gave up 1 base; unmatched junction bases: 20. The CDR3 totals 21 residues.

In its sample, this clone was seen a few times. Here the CDR3 DNA reads TGTGCCAGCAGCTCGGGACAGGCTAACTATGGCTACACCTTC. As protein: CASSSGQANYGYTF. The chain combines TRBV27 with TRBJ1-2; 8 nucleotides line up with TRBD1. This CDR3 is built from 14 residues. Germline-derived CDR1 and CDR2 are MNHEY and SMNVEV (reference sequence). Trimming cost V 6 bases and J 0 bases; bases outside gene matches: 3.

This clone was found a few times. The chain is built from TRBV5-1 and TRBJ2-7, with unresolved D. The CDR3 is 13 residues long. The V gene's germline CDR1 is SGHRS and CDR2 YFSETQ. V lost 0 bases and J lost 0, with 4 bases in between. The CDR3 DNA reads TGCGCCAGCAGCTTGGGCGTCTCCTACGAGCAGTACTTC. This gives the protein CASSLGVSYEQYF.